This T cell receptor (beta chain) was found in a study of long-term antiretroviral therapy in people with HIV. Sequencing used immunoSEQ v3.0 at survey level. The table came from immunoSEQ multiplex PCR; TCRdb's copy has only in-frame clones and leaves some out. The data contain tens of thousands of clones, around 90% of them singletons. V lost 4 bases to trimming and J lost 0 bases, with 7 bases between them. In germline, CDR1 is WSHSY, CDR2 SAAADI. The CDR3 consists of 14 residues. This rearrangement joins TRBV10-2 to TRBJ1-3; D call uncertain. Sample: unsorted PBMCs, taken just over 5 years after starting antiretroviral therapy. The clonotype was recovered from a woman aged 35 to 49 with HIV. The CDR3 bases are TGCGCCAGCAGTGGCGCCAGCTCTGGAAACACCATATATTTT. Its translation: CASSGASSGNTIYF.